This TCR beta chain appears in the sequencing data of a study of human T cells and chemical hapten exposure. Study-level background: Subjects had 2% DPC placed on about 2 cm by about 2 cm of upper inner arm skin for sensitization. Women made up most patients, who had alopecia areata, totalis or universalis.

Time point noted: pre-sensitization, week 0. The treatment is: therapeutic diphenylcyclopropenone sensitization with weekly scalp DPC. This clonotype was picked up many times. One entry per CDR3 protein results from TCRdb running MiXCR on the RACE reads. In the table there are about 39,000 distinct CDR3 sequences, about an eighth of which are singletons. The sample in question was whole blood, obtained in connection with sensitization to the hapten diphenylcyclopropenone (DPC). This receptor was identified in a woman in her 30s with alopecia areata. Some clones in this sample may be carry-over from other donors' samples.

This chain's CDR3 is CASSLQTGRQPQHF. For the CDR3, the DNA is TGTGCCAGCAGTTTACAGACAGGGAGACAGCCCCAGCATTTT. V and J are TRBV28 and TRBJ1-5; 7 bases are a match to TRBD1. The CDR3 covers 14 residues. The germline gives CDR1 MDHEN, CDR2 SYDVKM. The V gene end was trimmed by 2 bases and the J gene end by 7 bases; junction bases not matched to a gene: 5.